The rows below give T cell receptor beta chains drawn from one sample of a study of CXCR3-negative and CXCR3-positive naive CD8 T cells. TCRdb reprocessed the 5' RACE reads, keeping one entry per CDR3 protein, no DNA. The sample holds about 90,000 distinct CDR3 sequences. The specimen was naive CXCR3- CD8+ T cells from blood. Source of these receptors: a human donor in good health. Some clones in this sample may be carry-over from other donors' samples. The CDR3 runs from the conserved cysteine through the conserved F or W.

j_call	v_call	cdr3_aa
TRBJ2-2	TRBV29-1	CSGKKKGELFF
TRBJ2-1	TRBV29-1	CNHNPQAVQNEQFF
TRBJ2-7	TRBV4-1	CASSQAPPGQGSYEQYF
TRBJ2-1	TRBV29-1	CSVVPTGNEQFF
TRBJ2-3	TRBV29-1	CSVEGALDRDTQYF
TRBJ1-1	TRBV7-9	CASSMGTGIDTEAFF
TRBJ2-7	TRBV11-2	CASESELAGGLFYEQYF
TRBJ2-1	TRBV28	CASSVLRDGYNEQFF
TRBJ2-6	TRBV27	CASSRLRGSGANVLTF
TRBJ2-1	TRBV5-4	CASSLTASSYNEQFF
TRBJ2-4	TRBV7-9	CASSTTSPGQSYNIQYF
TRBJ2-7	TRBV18	CASSPPGGRDFYEQYF
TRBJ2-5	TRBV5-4	CASSLGVEAETQYF
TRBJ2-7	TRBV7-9	CASSLTAPEQYF
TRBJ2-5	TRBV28	CASSLSGREEETQYF
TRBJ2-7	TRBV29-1	CSVGEGYEQYF
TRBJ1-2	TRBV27	CASSSLPGWDWGYTF
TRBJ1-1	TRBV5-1	CASSAFTGDLTEAFF
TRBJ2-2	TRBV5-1	CASSSLTIPAGGGKNTGELFF
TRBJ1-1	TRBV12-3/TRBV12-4	CASSSGQGAVTEAFF
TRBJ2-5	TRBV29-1	CSVRPGAQETQYF
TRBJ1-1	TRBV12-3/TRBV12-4	CASSLVTPVGTEAFF
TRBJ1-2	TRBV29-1	CSGLKGWGGYTF
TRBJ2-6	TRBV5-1	CASSTQGPYSGANVLTF
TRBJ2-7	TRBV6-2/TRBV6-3	CASSYEGQHYEQYF
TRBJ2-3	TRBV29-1	CSVPGGRTDTQYF